The T cell receptor (beta chain) under discussion was sequenced for a study of glioma-infiltrating T cells. The CDR3 is 14 residues long. CDR1 and CDR2 from the germline V gene are SGHAT and FQNNGV. Trimming cost V 5 bases and J 4 bases; bases outside gene matches: 8. TCR alpha and beta CDR3 regions were amplified from RNA using iRepertoire nested multiplex PCR. For one-step reverse transcription and amplification, 100-400 ng of tissue mRNA or PBMC total RNA was used. TCRdb called the multiplex PCR reads again in MiXCR, with one record for every CDR3 protein. The sample holds about 10,000 distinct CDR3 sequences, 50% to 65% seen once. This clonotype was found many times.

The source material was glioma tissue, nonneoplastic brain tissue, or PBMCs (not recorded which). The chain joins TRBV11-2 to TRBJ2-7; TRBD1 matches at 7 bases. This TCR was sampled from a human donor with low-grade glioma or glioblastoma, undergoing nonglioma brain surgery, or in good health (not recorded which). This chain's CDR3 is CASSRPGQLYEQYF. As DNA, the CDR3 is TGTGCCAGCAGCCGTCCGGGACAGCTTTACGAGCAGTACTTC.